This TCR beta chain originates from a study of T cell changes during pregnancy in multiple sclerosis. Germline trimming cut 5 bases from V and 7 bases from J; bases unmatched to any gene: 8. Germline CDR1 and CDR2: MNHEY and SMNVEV (reference sequence). The length of the CDR3 is 13 residues. Assay used: immunoSEQ multiplex PCR; TCRdb lists only in-frame clones, some missing. The sample lists 30,000 to 35,000 clones, 85% to 90% occurring once. The specimen comprised CD8+ T cells from peripheral blood mononuclear cells, sampled after pregnancy. The V and J genes are TRBV27 and TRBJ2-7; 7 nucleotides match TRBD1. The receptor's source is a female donor with multiple sclerosis, enrolled in a pregnancy study. This CDR3 reads CASSRDRVGEQYF. Written as DNA, the CDR3 is TGTGCCAGCAGTAGGGACAGAGTTGGGGAGCAGTACTTC.